Presented here are 28 T cell receptor beta chains from one specimen sequenced in a study of blood T cell repertoires in COVID-19. Generated by immunoSEQ multiplex PCR, the TCRdb table keeps only in-frame clones and is missing some. The profile covers roughly 700,000 clones, with about 90% appearing a single time and roughly 0.25% taken by the ten largest. Material for sequencing was peripheral blood. Receptor source: a woman between 18 and 29 years old with acute or convalescent COVID-19.

This rearrangement joins TRBV5-1 to TRBJ1-1; D might be TRBD1 (5 bases). CDR1 SGHRS and CDR2 YFSETQ come from the germline V gene. V was trimmed by 2 bases and J by 4 bases, leaving 15 bases between them. CDR3 length: 15 residues. The CDR3 reads CASSFDSGGGTEAFF. The CDR3 DNA is TGCGCCAGCAGCTTCGACTCGGGGGGAGGCACTGAAGCTTTCTTT. Full variable domain (outside the CDR3, taken from reference TRBV5-1 and TRBJ1-1): KAGVTQTPRYLIKTRGQQVTLSCSPISGHRSVSWYQQTPGQGLQFLFEYFSETQRNKGNFPGRFSGRQFSNSRSEMNVSTLELGDSALYLCASSFDSGGGTEAFFGQGTRLTVV.

This clone was recorded only once. This chain links TRBV9 with TRBJ1-2; 9 positions match TRBD1. The CDR3 is 15 amino acids. V shed 0 bases, J shed 8 bases, and the junction held 8 bases outside the gene matches. Per germline, CDR1 SGDLS and CDR2 YYNGEE. CDR3 DNA: TGTGCCAGCAGCGTAGATACAGGGGGCGCCGAGGGCTACACCTTC. Translated, it gives CASSVDTGGAEGYTF.

The genes are TRBV9 and TRBJ2-1; a possible D gene is TRBD1 (5 bases). This CDR3 contains 15 residues. The V end lost 3 bases, the J end lost 4 bases, and 14 bases lay between the germline ends. Looked up from germline, CDR1 is SGDLS and CDR2 is YYNGEE. CDR3 in amino acids: CASSANFDSYNEQFF. CDR3 bases: TGTGCCAGCAGCGCAAATTTTGACAGTTACAATGAGCAGTTCTTC.

The rearrangement joins TRBV11-2 to TRBJ2-3; perhaps TRBD2 as D (5 bases). The CDR3 has 15 residues. Trimming cost V 5 bases and J 2 bases, with 14 bases left between them. Germline CDR1 reads SGHAT; CDR2 reads FQNNGV. CDR3 sequence reads: CASSPRGLATDTQYF. The DNA for the CDR3 is TGTGCCAGCAGCCCCCGAGGACTCGCCACAGATACGCAGTATTTT.

V and J are TRBV5-4 and TRBJ1-4, with 7 bases matching TRBD1. The CDR3 consists of 14 residues. The trim removed 10 bases at V and 4 bases at J, leaving 10 bases unmatched. CDR1 is SGHNT, CDR2 YYREEE, per germline (reference sequence). The CDR3 bases are TGTGCCTATGTAAAGGGGGCAGGTAATGAAAAACTGTTTTTT. Protein: CAYVKGAGNEKLFF.

This clone showed up just once. The chain recombines TRBV5-6 with TRBJ1-4; no firm D call. CDR1 and CDR2 (germline): SGHDT, YYEEEE. Trimming pared 1 base from V and 8 bases from J, leaving 12 bases between. The CDR3 covers 14 residues. The CDR3 protein is CASSLYGRLEKLFF. The CDR3, as DNA: TGTGCCAGCAGCTTGTATGGCAGGTTAGAAAAACTGTTTTTT.

The chain is built from TRBV19 and TRBJ2-3, with 9 positions matching TRBD2. Germline trimming cut 3 bases from V and 3 bases from J; bases unmatched to any gene: 7. The length of the CDR3 is 16 residues. The germline V gene encodes CDR1 LNHDA and CDR2 SQIVND (reference sequence). CDR3 sequence (DNA): TGTGCCAGTAGTATGGACGAGCGGGGGGTGACAGATACGCAGTATTTT. It yields the protein CASSMDERGVTDTQYF.

V is TRBV5-6 and J is TRBJ2-7; 10 positions match TRBD1. Germline-derived CDR1 and CDR2 are SGHDT and YYEEEE. Trimming took 4 bases from V and 2 from J; bases not matched to a gene: 9. This CDR3 has 16 residues. CDR3 DNA: TGTGCCAGCAGCCCACTCCCGGGACAGGGGCCCTACGAGCAGTACTTC. Encoded protein: CASSPLPGQGPYEQYF.

The chain joins TRBV27 to TRBJ1-1, with 7 bases lining up with TRBD1. Trimming at V came to 1 base and at J to 1 base, leaving 6 bases not matched to a gene. This CDR3 has 16 residues. Germline assignment: CDR1 MNHEY and CDR2 SMNVEV (reference sequence). The chain's CDR3 is CASSLLTGNTNTEAFF. The CDR3 DNA sequence: TGTGCCAGCAGTTTATTGACAGGGAACACGAACACTGAAGCTTTCTTT.

This chain connects TRBV5-6 to TRBJ1-2, with D perhaps matching TRBD1 (5 bases). The CDR3 covers 17 residues. V was trimmed by 4 bases and J by 0 bases, leaving 19 bases between them. Germline V gene data show CDR1 as SGHDT and CDR2 as YYEEEE. Here the CDR3 reads CASSRRGRQWANYGYTF. For the CDR3, the DNA is TGTGCCAGCAGCCGGAGGGGACGGCAATGGGCTAACTATGGCTACACCTTC.

The J gene is TRBJ2-7, the V gene TRBV5-4, with TRBD2 matching 7 bases. This CDR3 spans 15 amino acids. Unmatched junction bases numbered 13, after V lost 5 bases and J lost 5 bases. Germline values: CDR1 SGHNT, CDR2 YYREEE (reference sequence). The CDR3 is CASRKEAGSSHEQYF. DNA for the CDR3: TGTGCCAGCAGAAAAGAAGCGGGGTCGTCCCACGAGCAGTACTTC.

The CDR3 protein is CASSLAGGWNTEAFF. The CDR3 coding sequence is TGCGCCAGCAGCTTGGCAGGGGGCTGGAACACTGAAGCTTTCTTT. The chain has TRBV5-1 and TRBJ1-1, with 8 bases lining up with TRBD1. The V gene's germline CDR1 is SGHRS and CDR2 YFSETQ. The junction had 2 bases not matched to a gene; V was cut back by 0 bases and J by 1 base. This CDR3 has 15 residues.

The V and J genes are TRBV6-5 and TRBJ1-1, with 7 bases aligning to TRBD1. Looked up from germline, CDR1 is MNHEY and CDR2 is SVGAGI. This CDR3 comprises 13 residues. After removal of 9 bases from V and 4 bases from J, the junction contained 8 bases not matched to a gene. The CDR3 protein is CASRAGGTTEAFF. CDR3 bases: TGTGCCAGTCGCGCAGGGGGAACCACTGAAGCTTTCTTT.

V gene TRBV6-4 combines with J gene TRBJ2-3, with 9 bases aligning to TRBD2. The CDR3 has 17 amino acids. Germline CDR1 reads MRHNA; CDR2 reads SNTAGT. With V trimmed by 2 bases and J by 4 bases, 10 bases remained unmatched. The CDR3 coding sequence is TGTGCCAGCAGTGACATGGGCGGGGGGGCCGGAGCAGATACGCAGTATTTT. Translation gives CASSDMGGGAGADTQYF.

The rearrangement joins TRBV7-9 to TRBJ2-2; 9 positions match TRBD1. Germline lookup yields CDR1 SEHNR and CDR2 FQNEAQ (reference sequence). This CDR3 comprises 16 residues. With 6 bases clipped from V and 8 bases from J, the junction kept 13 bases outside the gene matches. The CDR3 region is CASSTTGTGLGGELFF. The CDR3, as DNA: TGTGCCAGCAGTACAACCGGGACAGGGCTTGGAGGGGAGCTGTTTTTT.

Written as DNA, the CDR3 is TGTGCCAGCAGATCCCGGGACAGGGGGATCTCACCAGGGGAGCTGTTTTTT. It codes for CASRSRDRGISPGELFF. V is TRBV7-9 and J is TRBJ2-2; TRBD1 agrees at 11 bases. V trimming: 6 bases; J trimming: 8 bases; junction bases outside the gene matches: 14. Germline values: CDR1 SEHNR, CDR2 FQNEAQ (reference sequence). The CDR3 loop spans 17 amino acids. Filled out from reference TRBV7-9 and TRBJ2-2, the complete variable domain reads DTGVSQNPRHKITKRGQNVTFRCDPISEHNRLYWYRQTLGQGPEFLTYFQNEAQLEKSRLLSDRFSAERPKGSFSTLEIQRTEQGDSAMYLCASRSRDRGISPGELFFGEGSRLTVL.

CDR3 region: CASSFRLGSEQFF. In DNA form, the CDR3 reads TGTGCCAGCAGCTTCCGGCTAGGTTCTGAGCAGTTCTTC. The chain couples TRBV7-9 to TRBJ2-1; unclear D gene. Germline V gene sequence: CDR1 SEHNR, CDR2 FQNEAQ (reference sequence). Trimming pared 3 bases from V and 9 bases from J, leaving 12 bases between. The CDR3 is 13 residues long. Variable domain in full (rest from reference TRBV7-9 and TRBJ2-1): DTGVSQNPRHKITKRGQNVTFRCDPISEHNRLYWYRQTLGQGPEFLTYFQNEAQLEKSRLLSDRFSAERPKGSFSTLEIQRTEQGDSAMYLCASSFRLGSEQFFGPGTRLTVL.

This clone was found a few times. The V gene is TRBV4-1, the J gene TRBJ1-1; D call uncertain. Germline V CDR1 and CDR2: MGHRA, YSYEKL. The CDR3 extends over 14 amino acids. Trimming cost V 1 base and J 0 bases, with 6 bases left between them. CDR3 in amino acids: CASSQAQLNTEAFF. The DNA for the CDR3 is TGCGCCAGCAGCCAAGCACAGTTGAACACTGAAGCTTTCTTT.

The chain is built from TRBV7-2 and TRBJ1-2; a possible D gene is TRBD1 (5 bases). CDR1 and CDR2 from the germline V gene are SGHTA and FQGNSA. V gave up 5 bases and J gave up 7 bases, with 23 bases separating them. The CDR3 runs 16 residues. CDR3 protein: CASSEANTRTPRGYTF. The CDR3 DNA is TGTGCCAGCAGCGAAGCAAACACAAGGACACCGCGTGGCTACACCTTC.

The rearrangement links TRBV19 to TRBJ1-5; 11 nucleotides match TRBD1. This CDR3 has 17 amino acids. V shed 3 bases and J 3 bases; nucleotides not matched to a gene: 7. Germline V gene lookup returns CDR1 LNHDA and CDR2 SQIVND (reference sequence). DNA of the CDR3: TGTGCCAGTAGTATTTTGGGGGGACAGGGGGTCAATCAGCCCCAGCATTTT. It translates to CASSILGGQGVNQPQHF.

The chain joins TRBV29-1 to TRBJ2-7, with D possibly matching TRBD2 (6 bases). The V end lost 6 bases, the J end lost 6 bases, and 18 bases lay between the germline ends. The CDR3 loop spans 13 amino acids. Germline CDR1 and CDR2: SQVTM and ANQGSEA. The CDR3 DNA reads TGCAGCGTCCGTGGGGGGTTCGGGTCCGAGCAGTACTTC. Translating it yields CSVRGGFGSEQYF.

This clone was observed once. The V and J genes are TRBV29-1 and TRBJ1-2; D ambiguous. The V gene lost 3 bases and the J gene lost 2 bases, with 7 bases spanning the gap. The CDR3 is 12 residues long. Germline V gene lookup returns CDR1 SQVTM and CDR2 ANQGSEA. CDR3 region: CSVEARNYGYTF. CDR3 DNA sequence: TGCAGCGTTGAGGCCAGGAACTATGGCTACACCTTC.

The chain couples TRBV5-1 to TRBJ2-1, with 11 bases identical to TRBD2. Germline V gene data show CDR1 as SGHRS and CDR2 as YFSETQ. Trimming at V came to 2 bases and at J to 12 bases, leaving 4 bases not matched to a gene. The CDR3 totals 13 residues. Here the CDR3 reads CASSFPSGGPQFF. DNA for the CDR3: TGCGCCAGCAGCTTCCCTAGCGGGGGGCCGCAGTTCTTC.

The chain is built from TRBV24-1 and TRBJ1-2, with 8 positions matching TRBD1. V shed 4 bases, J shed 6 bases, and the junction held 3 bases outside the gene matches. The CDR3 runs 13 residues. Germline V gene lookup returns CDR1 KGHDR and CDR2 SFDVKD. DNA of the CDR3: TGTGCCACCAGTGAGAGGACAGGGAATGGCTACACCTTC. Translation gives CATSERTGNGYTF.

The rearrangement uses TRBV24-1 and TRBJ2-2, with 9 bases identical to TRBD1. The CDR3 totals 11 residues. Per the germline V gene, CDR1 is KGHDR and CDR2 is SFDVKD. Trimming cost V 10 bases and J 8 bases; bases outside gene matches: 1. The CDR3 here is CATQGAGELFF. The DNA for the CDR3 is TGTGCCACACAGGGGGCGGGGGAGCTGTTTTTT.

Only one count was recorded for this clone. The chain has TRBV3-1 (or the pseudogene TRBV3-2) and TRBJ2-5; D is unclear. V lost 0 bases and J 5 bases, leaving 10 bases between the germline ends. The CDR3 has 14 residues. CDR1 and CDR2 from the germline V gene are LGHDT and YNNKEL (reference sequence). The CDR3 reads CASSQDLGRETQYF. The CDR3, as DNA: TGTGCCAGCAGCCAAGACCTAGGTCGGGAGACCCAGTACTTC.

This chain joins TRBV30 and TRBJ1-2; TRBD1 aligns across 7 bases. Trimming removed 4 bases from V and 5 bases from J; junction bases left unmatched: 13. From germline, CDR1 is GTSNPN and CDR2 SVGIG (reference sequence). The CDR3 length is 15 residues. CDR3 nucleotides: TGTGCCTGGACCCCCGACAGGGACCCTCGGTATGGCTACACCTTC. This encodes CAWTPDRDPRYGYTF.

The V and J genes are TRBV4-3 and TRBJ2-1; D might be TRBD1 (6 bases). V lost 5 bases and J 3 bases, leaving 14 bases between the germline ends. The CDR3 has 15 residues. Germline V lookup: CDR1 LGHNA, CDR2 YSLEER. The CDR3 region is CASSTTADSYNEQFF. In DNA, the CDR3 is TGCGCCAGCAGCACAACAGCGGACAGCTACAATGAGCAGTTCTTC.